This T cell receptor beta chain was captured in a study of Ad26.COV2.S vaccination and SARS-CoV-2 variants. Looking at the study overall: Donor joined the COV1001 Ad26.COV2.S trial arm.

The sample's treatment: around 19 received Ad26.COV2.S at low or high dose, single or two shots; several received placebo; per-sample allocation not given. Samples were taken on day 63 after the first vaccine or placebo injection. Aged 18-55 years, donor was enrolled in Boston in the early 2020s. Overall study findings and caveats: The TCR breadth and depth analyses may have produced an underestimate of total T cell responses. There was reportedly substantial breadth in spike-specific CD8+ and CD4+ T cell responses after vaccination.

Germline V gene sequence: CDR1 SGHRS, CDR2 YFSETQ. Losses at the gene ends were 4 bases for V and 1 base for J; bases not matched to a gene: 6. The CDR3 sequence is 16 residues long. The protocol was immunoSEQ multiplex PCR, while the TCRdb copy is restricted to in-frame clones and leaves out a portion. The sample has about 350,000 clones, about 88% seen once; the top ten hold around 6.6%. In this sample, this clone turned up many times. What it recognizes is unknown. This TCR was sampled from a person aged 18-65 years who received the Ad26.COV2.S COVID-19 vaccine or a placebo. The sequencing used peripheral blood, collected in a trial of Ad26.COV2.S vaccine versus placebo. The genes are TRBV5-1 and TRBJ1-3; TRBD1 agrees at 9 bases. The CDR3 DNA sequence: TGCGCCAGCAGCCTCCGGGGACAGGGATCTGGAAACACCATATATTTT. Protein sequence: CASSLRGQGSGNTIYF. The whole variable domain, remainder taken from reference TRBV5-1 and TRBJ1-3, is KAGVTQTPRYLIKTRGQQVTLSCSPISGHRSVSWYQQTPGQGLQFLFEYFSETQRNKGNFPGRFSGRQFSNSRSEMNVSTLELGDSALYLCASSLRGQGSGNTIYFGEGSWLTVV.